This passage covers 2 T cell receptor beta chains from one sample sequenced in a study of blood T cell repertoires in COVID-19 (dated by TCRdb to about 2020). Receptor libraries were prepared by the immunoSEQ multiplex PCR assay. What TCRdb holds here is the immuneACCESS table cut down to in-frame rearrangements. Part of the clones is not present; checked against another copy, under half of the missing clones reflect an unresolved V gene, and the others are unexplained. A total of more than 200,000 clones appear in this sample, about 85% of them only once. Of the sample, 4.2% falls within the top ten clones. Sequenced material: peripheral blood. All receptors come from a man aged 60 to 75 with acute or convalescent COVID-19.

The chain combines TRBV6-6 with TRBJ2-3, with D possibly matching TRBD2 (6 bases). Germline V gene data show CDR1 as MNHNY and CDR2 as SVGAGI (reference sequence). This CDR3 is built from 16 residues. V shed 0 bases and J shed 3 bases, with 13 bases lying between them. The CDR3 nucleotides are TGTGCCAGCAGTTACTCGATGGGCGGGATTACAGATACGCAGTATTTT. The encoded protein is CASSYSMGGITDTQYF.

The chain couples TRBV29-1 to TRBJ2-7, with a possible D match to TRBD2 (5 bases). Trimming left V 7 bases short and J 3 bases short, with 13 bases between. The CDR3 is 12 residues long. In germline, CDR1 is SQVTM, CDR2 ANQGSEA. CDR3 sequence reads: CSAASSGYEQYF. The CDR3 coding sequence is TGCAGCGCAGCTAGCAGTGGCTACGAGCAGTACTTC.